The TCR beta chain described here comes from a study of blood T cell repertoires in COVID-19. On the study more broadly: Some COVID-19 samples were acute and others convalescent; all came from the United States, Italy and Spain.

This CDR3 comprises 15 residues. The V gene end was trimmed by 5 bases and the J gene end by 3 bases; junction bases not matched to a gene: 2. Germline CDR1 reads KGHDR; CDR2 reads SFDVKD. Seattle researchers signed up patients amid active infection and tracked them longitudinally. Profiling relied on immunoSEQ multiplex PCR, and the TCRdb table lists in-frame clones only, not all of them. The top ten clones hold around 9.1% of a sample with about 58,000 clones, approximately 84% of them seen once. The clonotype was recovered from a man older than 75 with COVID-19, enrolled during active disease. Sequencing input: peripheral blood. This chain uses TRBV24-1 with TRBJ1-4; 10 nucleotides align to TRBD1. The CDR3 DNA sequence: TGTGCCACCAGTGGTGGACAGGGGGCTAATGAAAAACTGTTTTTT. This codes for CATSGGQGANEKLFF.